A single sample is the source of the 30 T cell receptor beta chains below, sequenced in a study of T cell repertoires in cytomegalovirus infection. Their recognized antigens are unknown. TCRdb re-derived calls from the reads in MiXCR, one entry per CDR3 protein. The table lists some 940,000 distinct CDR3 sequences, around 31% of them singletons. The source material was cultured CD8+ T cells from PBMCs, sampled from culture after CMV antigen stimulation. Every receptor here comes from a human donor in good health (CMV status not recorded). Some clones in this sample may be carry-over from other donors' samples.

A few counts support this clonotype. J is TRBJ1-1 and V is TRBV5-1; D gene uncertain. Looked up from germline, CDR1 is SGHRS and CDR2 is YFSETQ. CDR3 length: 15 residues. Between the trimmed V and J ends, which lost 1 base and 1 base, there was a span of 11 bases. The CDR3 reads CASSLYAPGNTEAFF. The CDR3 coding sequence is TGCGCCAGCAGCTTGTATGCTCCGGGGAACACTGAAGCTTTCTTT.

This clonotype has a handful of counts. The chain has TRBV12-5 and TRBJ2-3, with TRBD1 identical over 8 bases. The V gene end was trimmed by 5 bases and the J gene end by 6 bases; junction bases not matched to a gene: 10. CDR1 is LGHNT, CDR2 FRNRAP, per germline. This CDR3 is 15 amino acids long. The CDR3 is CASGTQGASRDTQYF. CDR3 nucleotides: TGTGCTAGTGGTACGCAGGGGGCAAGTCGGGATACGCAGTATTTT.

This clonotype appeared many times. This chain connects TRBV7-8 to TRBJ1-2; 7 bases align to TRBD1. The CDR3 covers 14 residues. V shed 2 bases, J shed 1 base, and the junction held 1 base outside the gene matches. Germline V lookup: CDR1 SGHVS, CDR2 FQNEAQ. The CDR3: CASSLQGVNYGYTF. CDR3 coding DNA: TGTGCCAGCAGCTTACAGGGGGTTAACTATGGCTACACCTTC.

This chain uses TRBV19 with TRBJ1-1; a weak D match, TRBD1 (6 bases). Germline CDR1 reads LNHDA; CDR2 reads SQIVND (reference sequence). This CDR3 spans 14 amino acids. Trimming cost V 6 bases and J 5 bases, with 16 bases left between them. CDR3: CASSGGWGATEAFF. The CDR3 region has the DNA TGTGCCAGTAGCGGAGGGTGGGGGGCGACTGAAGCTTTCTTT. Drawing the rest from reference TRBV19 and TRBJ1-1, the complete variable domain is DGGITQSPKYLFRKEGQNVTLSCEQNLNHDAMYWYRQDPGQGLRLIYYSQIVNDFQKGDIAEGYSVSREKKESFPLTVTSAQKNPTAFYLCASSGGWGATEAFFGQGTRLTVV.

This clonotype occurred a few times. The chain is built from TRBV2 and TRBJ1-3; 8 bases are a match to TRBD1. V lost 5 bases, J lost 0 bases, and 9 bases stayed unmatched. Germline V gene data show CDR1 as SNHLY and CDR2 as FYNNEI. The CDR3 runs 17 residues. CDR3 sequence: CASSTWDRTLSGNTIYF. CDR3 DNA sequence: TGTGCCAGCAGTACCTGGGACAGGACCCTCTCTGGAAACACCATATATTTT.

In the case of this clonotype: The CDR3 end shows no conserved phenylalanine or tryptophan, and so a read error is likely. The V gene is TRBV25-1, the J gene TRBJ1-1; tentative D call: TRBD1 (5 bases). Trimming cost V 2 bases and J 0 bases, with 10 bases left between them. Per germline, CDR1 MGHDK and CDR2 SYGVNS. There are 15 residues in the CDR3. The DNA for the CDR3 is TGTGCCAGCAGTGAAGGGGGGGGGGTGAACACTGAAGCTTTCTCT. Translated: CASSEGGGVNTEAFS.

In its sample, this clonotype was seen a few times. The chain carries TRBV28 and TRBJ2-6, with 9 bases identical to TRBD1. The ends lost 7 bases at V and 2 bases at J; junction bases unmatched: 12. The CDR3 is 18 residues long. Germline V lookup: CDR1 MDHEN, CDR2 SYDVKM. For the CDR3, the DNA is TGTGCCAGCACCCCTCGGGACAGGGCGAGGCCTGGGGCCAACGTCCTGACTTTC. Amino acids: CASTPRDRARPGANVLTF.

This clonotype was found a few times. The V and J genes are TRBV27 and TRBJ1-2; 9 bases match TRBD1. After removal of 10 bases from V and 6 bases from J, the junction contained 15 bases not matched to a gene. This CDR3 spans 15 amino acids. Per germline, CDR1 MNHEY and CDR2 SMNVEV (reference sequence). The CDR3: CATGMVGTGKHGYTF. CDR3 sequence (DNA): TGTGCCACTGGAATGGTGGGGACAGGGAAGCATGGCTACACCTTC.

The chain uses TRBV27 and TRBJ2-2; 10 bases fit TRBD2. The germline V gene encodes CDR1 MNHEY and CDR2 SMNVEV (reference sequence). V shed 1 base, J shed 6 bases, and the junction held 5 bases outside the gene matches. This CDR3 is 16 amino acids long. The CDR3 sequence: CASSLYLAGEPGELFF. The CDR3 nucleotides are TGTGCCAGCAGTTTATATCTAGCGGGGGAACCCGGGGAGCTGTTTTTT.

This clonotype was counted a few times. V is TRBV15 and J is TRBJ1-2; D possibly corresponds to TRBD1 (6 bases). Germline lookup yields CDR1 LNHNV and CDR2 YYDKDF (reference sequence). V shed 0 bases and J shed 5 bases, with 22 bases lying between them. This CDR3 has 18 residues. CDR3 DNA: TGTGCCACCAGCAGAGATCTGGGCCCTATTGCAGGGGTTTATGGCTACACCTTC. Translation gives CATSRDLGPIAGVYGYTF.

This clonotype was detected ten times or more. V usage is TRBV7-9 and J usage is TRBJ1-1; D is possibly TRBD1 (5 bases). Per the germline V gene, CDR1 is SEHNR and CDR2 is FQNEAQ (reference sequence). This CDR3 region has 14 residues. Trimming took off 1 base at V and 1 base at J, with 7 bases between the two ends. The CDR3 reads CASSLGRENTEAFF. The CDR3, as DNA: TGTGCCAGCAGCTTAGGCAGGGAGAACACTGAAGCTTTCTTT.

A remark on this clonotype: Because it lacks the conserved phenylalanine or tryptophan at the end, this CDR3 is likely a read error. V and J are TRBV12-3 or TRBV12-4 and TRBJ2-1; D remains ambiguous. The CDR3 extends over 13 amino acids. The ends were cut back, 3 bases at V and 9 bases at J, with 12 bases in the middle. The CDR3 nucleotides are TGTGCCAGCAGTTTCGGTAATCCGGTTGAGCAGTTCCTC. Translated, it gives CASSFGNPVEQFL.

This clonotype appeared many times. The rearrangement joins TRBV6-6 to TRBJ1-3, with D unclear. Trimming pared 5 bases from V and 4 bases from J, leaving 12 bases between. Germline V lookup: CDR1 MNHNY, CDR2 SVGAGI (reference sequence). This CDR3 is built from 14 residues. CDR3 loop: CASSDYDGGNTIYF. CDR3 DNA: TGTGCCAGCAGTGACTACGACGGAGGAAACACCATATATTTT.

The chain links TRBV2 to TRBJ2-5; TRBD1 aligns across 12 bases. The CDR3 contains 20 residues. The ends lost 6 bases at V and 4 bases at J; junction bases unmatched: 21. CDR1 and CDR2 (germline): SNHLY, FYNNEI. CDR3 protein: CASSTGTGGASRILRETQYF. The CDR3 DNA reads as TGTGCCAGCAGCACCGGGACAGGGGGCGCCAGCCGTATCTTACGAGAGACCCAGTACTTC.

With respect to this clonotype: An end of the junction differs from the germline gene, which may be a read error. This chain's CDR3 is CTSSLLGLAGAGTDTQYF. The CDR3 DNA follows: TGTACCAGCAGCCTTCTGGGACTAGCGGGGGCAGGCACAGATACGCAGTATTTT. The rearrangement joins TRBV9 to TRBJ2-3; 14 bases are a match to TRBD2. Germline assignment: CDR1 SGDLS and CDR2 YYNGEE. The CDR3 length is 18 residues.

This clonotype has at least ten counts. V usage is TRBV6-1 and J usage is TRBJ2-7; TRBD2 is a possible D gene (6 bases). The CDR3 is 14 amino acids. The V and J ends lost 2 bases and 6 bases respectively, with 14 bases between them. Germline V gene lookup returns CDR1 MNHNS and CDR2 SASEGT. The CDR3 spells CASSERGLLFEQYV. CDR3 sequence (DNA): TGTGCCAGCAGTGAAAGGGGACTCCTTTTCGAGCAGTACGTC.

This clonotype was picked up a small number of times. The chain couples TRBV7-6 to TRBJ2-3; TRBD2 matches 12 bases. CDR1 is SGHVS and CDR2 is FNYEAQ in the germline V gene. V was pared by 4 bases and J by 4 bases, with 6 bases of the junction left unmatched. This CDR3 comprises 16 residues. Written as DNA, the CDR3 is TGTGCCAGCAGCTCGACTCCTAGCGGGGGGGCAGATACGCAGTATTTT. Protein product: CASSSTPSGGADTQYF.

The chain combines TRBV6-5 with TRBJ1-2; 9 bases align to TRBD1. The V and J ends lost 4 bases and 8 bases, in that order; junction bases with no gene match: 5. The CDR3 has 13 amino acids. CDR1 MNHEY and CDR2 SVGAGI come from the germline V gene. The CDR3: CASSWDRVNGYTF. CDR3 nucleotides: TGTGCCAGCAGTTGGGACAGGGTAAACGGCTACACCTTC.

This clonotype has only a few counts. This rearrangement joins TRBV19 to TRBJ2-7; 8 bases fit TRBD1. Germline V CDR1 and CDR2: LNHDA, SQIVND (reference sequence). CDR3 size: 15 residues. V shed 2 bases and J 7 bases; nucleotides not matched to a gene: 10. The CDR3 reads CASSISGTGYREQYF. The CDR3 nucleotides read TGTGCCAGTAGTATATCCGGGACAGGCTATAGGGAGCAGTACTTC.

The rearrangement joins TRBV3-1 to TRBJ2-7; tentative D call: TRBD1 (8 bases). With 7 bases removed from V and 1 base from J, the gap between germline ends came to 14 bases. Germline CDR1 is LGHDT and CDR2 is YNNKEL (reference sequence). The CDR3 covers 14 residues. DNA for the CDR3: TGTGCCAGCACCCACAGGGGGGGATCCTACGAGCAGTACTTC. Residues: CASTHRGGSYEQYF.

The sample holds a few counts of this clonotype. V and J are TRBV28 and TRBJ2-3; the match to TRBD1 covers 9 bases. The germline gives CDR1 MDHEN, CDR2 SYDVKM. The junction had 5 bases not matched to a gene; V was cut back by 7 bases and J by 0 bases. The CDR3 is 15 residues long. CDR3 nucleotide sequence: TGTGCCAGCAACCCCGGGACAGGGAGCACAGATACGCAGTATTTT. Its protein product is CASNPGTGSTDTQYF.

The V gene is TRBV7-6, the J gene TRBJ1-1; 12 bases line up with TRBD1. The J segment lost 5 bases and the V segment lost 6 bases, leaving 7 bases of the junction unmatched. The germline gives CDR1 SGHVS, CDR2 FNYEAQ. This CDR3 has 15 residues. The CDR3 nucleotides read TGTGCCAGCAGTTTTGGGACAGGGGGCTTGACTGAAGCTTTCTTT. Translation: CASSFGTGGLTEAFF.

This clonotype has only a few counts. The genes are TRBV5-1 and TRBJ1-1, with 7 bases identical to TRBD1. Germline trimming cut 5 bases from V and 1 base from J; bases unmatched to any gene: 8. Per germline, CDR1 SGHRS and CDR2 YFSETQ. This CDR3 region has 15 residues. CDR3 DNA sequence: TGCGCCAGCAGGGGGACAGCTAATAAGAACACTGAAGCTTTCTTT. This translates into CASRGTANKNTEAFF.

A few counts support this clonotype. The chain combines TRBV7-6 with TRBJ2-1; TRBD1 agrees at 7 bases. CDR1 and CDR2 from the germline V gene are SGHVS and FNYEAQ. V was clipped by 4 bases and J by 0 bases; unmatched bases: 6. This CDR3 spans 16 amino acids. In nucleotides, the CDR3 is TGTGCCAGCAGCTCATCTTCAGGGGGCTCCTACAATGAGCAGTTCTTC. Translation gives CASSSSSGGSYNEQFF.

V is TRBV7-9 and J is TRBJ2-4; TRBD1 aligns across 7 bases. CDR1 and CDR2 (germline): SEHNR, FQNEAQ (reference sequence). V trimming: 5 bases; J trimming: 2 bases; junction bases outside the gene matches: 6. This CDR3 is 15 amino acids long. DNA of the CDR3: TGTGCCAGCAGCCCCCGGACAGGTTCCAAAAACATTCAGTACTTC. Protein product: CASSPRTGSKNIQYF. The full variable domain, in which reference TRBV7-9 and TRBJ2-4 provide the parts outside the CDR3, is DTGVSQNPRHKITKRGQNVTFRCDPISEHNRLYWYRQTLGQGPEFLTYFQNEAQLEKSRLLSDRFSAERPKGSFSTLEIQRTEQGDSAMYLCASSPRTGSKNIQYFGAGTRLSVL.

This clonotype came up a few times. The chain couples TRBV4-3 to TRBJ2-3; D not certain. The V gene's germline CDR1 is LGHNA and CDR2 YSLEER. The CDR3 totals 15 residues. The germline V and J ends were trimmed by 0 bases and 1 base, with 8 bases remaining between them. The CDR3 here is CASSQDVYGTDTQYF. The CDR3 DNA follows: TGCGCCAGCAGCCAAGATGTATACGGCACAGATACGCAGTATTTT.

This clonotype was found many times. J is TRBJ2-3 and V is TRBV7-9, with D tentatively TRBD2 (6 bases). This CDR3 region has 14 residues. The germline V gene encodes CDR1 SEHNR and CDR2 FQNEAQ (reference sequence). V dropped 0 bases and J dropped 3 bases, with 7 bases sitting between them. This chain's CDR3 is CASSLAGLTDTQYF. As DNA, the CDR3 is TGTGCCAGCAGCTTAGCGGGACTTACAGATACGCAGTATTTT.

The V call is TRBV4-1, the J call TRBJ1-1; TRBD1 aligns across 7 bases. Germline loops: CDR1 MGHRA, CDR2 YSYEKL. Unmatched junction bases numbered 11, after V lost 2 bases and J lost 2 bases. CDR3 size: 17 residues. In DNA form, the CDR3 reads TGCGCCAGCAGCCAACCAGCCCAGGGACAGAAAAACACTGAAGCTTTCTTT. It is translated as CASSQPAQGQKNTEAFF.

In this sample, this clonotype turned up once. CDR3 nucleotides: TGTGCCAGCAGTGTAACTGCACCGAGCTCCTACAATGAGCAGTTCTTC. Residues: CASSVTAPSSYNEQFF. This rearrangement joins TRBV2 to TRBJ2-1, with D unclear. CDR3 length: 16 amino acids. Germline V lookup: CDR1 SNHLY, CDR2 FYNNEI. The V and J ends lost 4 bases and 0 bases respectively, with 13 bases between them.

The chain has TRBV4-3 and TRBJ1-1; no clear D. CDR1 is LGHNA, CDR2 YSLEER, per germline. V lost 0 bases and J 7 bases, leaving 6 bases between the germline ends. The CDR3 sequence is 12 residues long. The CDR3 here is CASSQDMDEAFF. Written as DNA, the CDR3 is TGCGCCAGCAGCCAAGATATGGATGAAGCTTTCTTT.